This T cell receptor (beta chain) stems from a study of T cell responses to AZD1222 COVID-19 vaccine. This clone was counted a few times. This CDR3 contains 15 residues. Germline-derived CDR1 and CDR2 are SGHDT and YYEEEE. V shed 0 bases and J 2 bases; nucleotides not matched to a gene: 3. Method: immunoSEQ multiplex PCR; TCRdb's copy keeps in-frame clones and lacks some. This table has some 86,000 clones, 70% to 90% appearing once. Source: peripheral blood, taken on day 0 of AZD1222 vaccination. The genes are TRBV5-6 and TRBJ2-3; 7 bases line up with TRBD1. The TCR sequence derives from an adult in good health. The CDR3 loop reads CASSLAGQTTDTQYF. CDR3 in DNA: TGTGCCAGCAGCTTGGCGGGACAGACCACAGATACGCAGTATTTT.